This entry lists 25 T cell receptor beta chains sequenced from one sample in a study of OX40 agonist ivuxolimab in advanced cancers. This table comes from immunoSEQ multiplex PCR, and its TCRdb copy is limited to in-frame clones, with some not included. This repertoire shows 40,000 to 45,000 clones, about 85% found once; its top ten account for approximately 15%. The material sequenced was CD4+ or CD8+ T cells sorted from blood, taken in a trial of the OX40 agonist ivuxolimab. The receptors shown here come from an adult with an advanced solid tumor such as melanoma, head and neck, liver or kidney cancer.

For this clone: Other DNA sequences of this sample code for an identical CDR3. The chain combines TRBV6-1 with TRBJ2-1; TRBD2 matches 9 bases. With 9 bases clipped from V and 5 bases from J, the junction kept 8 bases outside the gene matches. Per the germline V gene, CDR1 is MNHNS and CDR2 is SASEGT. There are 14 residues in the CDR3. The chain's CDR3 is CASLGLAVDNEQFF. The CDR3 nucleotides are TGTGCCAGTCTGGGACTAGCAGTTGACAATGAGCAGTTCTTC.

The V and J genes are TRBV19 and TRBJ1-4; TRBD1 might be the D (5 bases). The germline gives CDR1 LNHDA, CDR2 SQIVND (reference sequence). The CDR3 is 15 residues long. V lost 1 base and J lost 3, with 9 bases in between. As DNA, the CDR3 is TGTGCCAGTAGTATAGCGGACACTCCTAATGAAAAACTGTTTTTT. This translates into CASSIADTPNEKLFF.

The chain recombines TRBV29-1 with TRBJ2-7, with 11 bases aligning to TRBD1. The CDR3 is made up of 13 amino acids. The germline CDR1 and CDR2 sequences are SQVTM and ANQGSEA. V was pared by 6 bases and J by 1 base, with 2 bases of the junction left unmatched. CDR3 sequence (DNA): TGCAGCGTGGGGGACAGGGGGTCCTACGAGCAGTACTTC. It yields the protein CSVGDRGSYEQYF.

The table lists this clone with a count of one. This chain connects TRBV4-1 to TRBJ2-1; 10 nucleotides agree with TRBD2. The CDR3 runs 15 residues. Germline-derived CDR1 and CDR2 are MGHRA and YSYEKL. With 6 bases clipped from V and 4 bases from J, the junction kept 6 bases outside the gene matches. This chain's CDR3 is CASRPSGGEYNEQFF. In nucleotides, the CDR3 is TGCGCCAGCAGACCGAGCGGGGGGGAGTACAATGAGCAGTTCTTC.

The chain has TRBV28 and TRBJ2-3; the D gene is possibly TRBD2 (6 bases). The CDR3 loop spans 15 amino acids. V was pared by 5 bases and J by 1 base, with 13 bases between. Per the germline V gene, CDR1 is MDHEN and CDR2 is SYDVKM. CDR3 coding DNA: TGTGCCAGCAGTCATAGCGGCATTGGCACAGATACGCAGTATTTT. This codes for CASSHSGIGTDTQYF.

The chain recombines TRBV9 with TRBJ1-1; 7 bases agree with TRBD1. Germline V gives CDR1 SGDLS, CDR2 YYNGEE. The length of the CDR3 is 15 residues. Losses at the gene ends were 4 bases for V and 2 bases for J; bases not matched to a gene: 8. CDR3 nucleotide sequence: TGTGCCAGCAGCCCAAGGACAGGATTAAACACTGAAGCTTTCTTT. Protein: CASSPRTGLNTEAFF. Combining the CDR3 with reference TRBV9 and TRBJ1-1 gives the whole variable domain DSGVTQTPKHLITATGQRVTLRCSPRSGDLSVYWYQQSLDQGLQFLIQYYNGEERAKGNILERFSAQQFPDLHSELNLSSLELGDSALYFCASSPRTGLNTEAFFGQGTRLTVV.

This clone appeared once. The gene calls are TRBV2 and TRBJ1-1; 9 bases match TRBD1. The germline V gene has CDR1 SNHLY and CDR2 FYNNEI. This CDR3 is built from 15 residues. The ends lost 4 bases at V and 1 base at J; junction bases unmatched: 4. The CDR3 reads CASSAKQGANTEAFF. CDR3 coding DNA: TGTGCCAGCAGTGCCAAACAGGGGGCGAACACTGAAGCTTTCTTT.

The chain has TRBV13 and TRBJ1-1; D is unclear. Germline-derived CDR1 and CDR2 are PRHDT and FYEKMQ (reference sequence). V shed 2 bases and J shed 0 bases, with 7 bases lying between them. The CDR3 sequence is 14 residues long. CDR3 loop: CASSLLDMNTEAFF. The CDR3 region has the DNA TGTGCCAGCAGCTTACTAGACATGAACACTGAAGCTTTCTTT.

The chain uses TRBV19 and TRBJ2-5; possible D gene TRBD2, 5 bases. The germline CDR1 and CDR2 sequences are LNHDA and SQIVND (reference sequence). The CDR3 totals 13 residues. Trimming took off 4 bases at V and 1 base at J, with 7 bases between the two ends. CDR3 loop: CASSTGFQETQYF. CDR3 in DNA: TGTGCCAGTAGTACGGGATTCCAAGAGACCCAGTACTTC.

Judged by abundance, this clone is medium-sized. V gene TRBV2 combines with J gene TRBJ1-1; tentatively, D is TRBD1 (6 bases). CDR3 length: 14 residues. The V and J ends lost 7 bases and 4 bases respectively, with 16 bases between them. The germline V gene encodes CDR1 SNHLY and CDR2 FYNNEI. In DNA form, the CDR3 reads TGTGCCAGCACGGGGGGACATAAAGGCACTGAAGCTTTCTTT. Translating gives CASTGGHKGTEAFF.

The CDR3 reads CASSLAGSTDTQYF. The CDR3 coding sequence is TGCGCCAGCAGCCTAGCGGGAAGCACAGATACGCAGTATTTT. The V call is TRBV4-3, the J call TRBJ2-3; 8 bases match TRBD2. This CDR3 contains 14 residues. The germline V gene encodes CDR1 LGHNA and CDR2 YSLEER. J lost 0 bases, V lost 4 bases, and 0 bases had no gene match.

V is TRBV7-9 and J is TRBJ1-1; D gene ambiguous. Germline CDR1 reads SEHNR; CDR2 reads FQNEAQ (reference sequence). This CDR3 has 14 amino acids. Trimming removed 6 bases from V and 2 bases from J, with 13 bases in between. The CDR3 loop reads CASRPLGFNTEAFF. The CDR3 bases are TGTGCCAGCAGACCACTAGGTTTCAACACTGAAGCTTTCTTT.

The rearrangement uses TRBV7-9 and TRBJ2-7; the D gene is possibly TRBD2 (5 bases). Germline V lookup: CDR1 SEHNR, CDR2 FQNEAQ (reference sequence). The CDR3 totals 13 residues. Trimming removed 3 bases from V and 3 bases from J, with 9 bases in between. This CDR3 is CASSLGVGYEQYF. CDR3 coding DNA: TGTGCCAGCAGCTTGGGAGTGGGCTACGAGCAGTACTTC.

The chain is built from TRBV12-5 and TRBJ1-5; D possibly corresponds to TRBD1 (6 bases). The CDR3 runs to 17 residues. Germline lookup yields CDR1 LGHNT and CDR2 FRNRAP. Trimming removed 4 bases at V and 3 bases at J, with 19 bases between. The CDR3 DNA reads as TGTGCTAGTGGTTGGAGCAACAGGGTCGGGGACAATCAGCCCCAGCATTTT. This translates into CASGWSNRVGDNQPQHF.

The chain joins TRBV9 to TRBJ1-5, with D perhaps TRBD1 (5 bases). Trimming pared 2 bases from V and 3 bases from J, leaving 12 bases between. Germline lookup yields CDR1 SGDLS and CDR2 YYNGEE. The CDR3 loop spans 15 amino acids. The chain's CDR3 is CASSVSGTDNQPQHF. The CDR3 nucleotides read TGTGCCAGCAGCGTTTCCGGGACGGACAATCAGCCCCAGCATTTT.

This clone appeared once. The chain carries TRBV30 and TRBJ2-7, with TRBD1 as a possible D gene (6 bases). This CDR3 region has 12 residues. V was shortened by 1 base and J by 7 bases, with 11 bases between the two germline ends. Germline V gene data show CDR1 as GTSNPN and CDR2 as SVGIG (reference sequence). For the CDR3, the DNA is TGTGCCTGGAGTGAAACAGGGCGGGAGCAGTACTTC. This translates into CAWSETGREQYF.

The gene calls are TRBV28 and TRBJ2-2, with 12 bases fitting TRBD2. This CDR3 has 16 amino acids. Germline CDR1 reads MDHEN; CDR2 reads SYDVKM. V was clipped by 3 bases and J by 7 bases; unmatched bases: 6. CDR3 residues: CASSFLAGGHNGELFF. Here the CDR3 DNA reads TGTGCCAGCAGTTTCCTAGCGGGGGGGCATAACGGGGAGCTGTTTTTT.

The rearrangement uses TRBV6-6 and TRBJ1-2; D unclear. This CDR3 comprises 13 residues. Trimming removed 0 bases at V and 6 bases at J, with 8 bases between. CDR1 is MNHNY, CDR2 SVGAGI, per germline (reference sequence). The chain's CDR3 is CASSYSRGDGYTF. DNA for the CDR3: TGTGCCAGCAGTTACTCTCGAGGTGATGGCTACACCTTC.

The chain combines TRBV5-4 with TRBJ1-2, with a weak D call TRBD1 (5 bases). CDR1 and CDR2 (germline): SGHNT, YYREEE (reference sequence). V dropped 5 bases and J dropped 4 bases, with 21 bases sitting between them. This CDR3 is 16 amino acids long. This chain's CDR3 is CASRGDGRIPFYGYTF. The CDR3 DNA follows: TGTGCCAGCAGAGGGGACGGCCGAATCCCTTTCTATGGCTACACCTTC. The variable domain in full, with the rest retrieved from reference TRBV5-4 and TRBJ1-2, is ETGVTQSPTHLIKTRGQQVTLRCSSQSGHNTVSWYQQALGQGPQFIFQYYREEENGRGNFPPRFSGLQFPNYSSELNVNALELDDSALYLCASRGDGRIPFYGYTFGSGTRLTVV.

The chain links TRBV27 to TRBJ2-3; the match to TRBD2 covers 14 bases. Germline V lookup: CDR1 MNHEY, CDR2 SMNVEV (reference sequence). The CDR3 extends over 19 amino acids. The ends lost 5 bases at V and 4 bases at J; junction bases unmatched: 14. CDR3 region: CASSPPGLAGVRWADTQYF. In nucleotides, the CDR3 is TGTGCCAGCAGTCCTCCGGGACTAGCGGGGGTAAGGTGGGCAGATACGCAGTATTTT.

The chain employs TRBV4-3 and TRBJ2-5; D perhaps matches TRBD2 (6 bases). The length of the CDR3 is 15 residues. The germline CDR1 and CDR2 sequences are LGHNA and YSLEER. The V gene lost 1 base and the J gene lost 5 bases, with 14 bases spanning the gap. DNA for the CDR3: TGCGCCAGCAGCCAAGGCAACCCGGGGAGGGAGACCCAGTACTTC. This sequence encodes CASSQGNPGRETQYF.

The chain has TRBV28 and TRBJ1-5; D possibly corresponds to TRBD1 (6 bases). Germline CDR1 and CDR2: MDHEN and SYDVKM. Trimming pared 3 bases from V and 5 bases from J, leaving 11 bases between. CDR3 length equals 14 residues. CDR3: CASSLLDSDQPQHF. For the CDR3, the DNA is TGTGCCAGCAGTTTGCTGGACAGTGATCAGCCCCAGCATTTT.

This chain joins TRBV2 and TRBJ1-5; TRBD1 might be the D (5 bases). Germline CDR1 SNHLY, CDR2 FYNNEI. V gave up 8 bases and J gave up 7 bases, with 21 bases separating them. The CDR3 has 15 amino acids. The CDR3 loop is CASSPGEGTRQPQHF. CDR3 DNA sequence: TGTGCCAGCTCACCAGGAGAGGGGACCCGGCAGCCCCAGCATTTT.

The chain recombines TRBV9 with TRBJ2-1; no clear D gene. The CDR3 sequence is 13 residues long. The germline V and J ends were trimmed by 8 bases and 5 bases, with 14 bases remaining between them. CDR1 is SGDLS and CDR2 is YYNGEE in the germline V gene. CDR3 in DNA: TGTGCCAGACCCCTGGAGCCCCACAATGAGCAGTTCTTC. As protein: CARPLEPHNEQFF.

The V call is TRBV11-2, the J call TRBJ1-2, with 8 bases lining up with TRBD1. Per the germline V gene, CDR1 is SGHAT and CDR2 is FQNNGV. This CDR3 contains 13 residues. The J segment lost 4 bases and the V segment lost 6 bases, leaving 4 bases of the junction unmatched. CDR3 in amino acids: CASRQGDFYGYTF. In DNA form, the CDR3 reads TGTGCCAGCAGACAGGGGGATTTCTATGGCTACACCTTC.